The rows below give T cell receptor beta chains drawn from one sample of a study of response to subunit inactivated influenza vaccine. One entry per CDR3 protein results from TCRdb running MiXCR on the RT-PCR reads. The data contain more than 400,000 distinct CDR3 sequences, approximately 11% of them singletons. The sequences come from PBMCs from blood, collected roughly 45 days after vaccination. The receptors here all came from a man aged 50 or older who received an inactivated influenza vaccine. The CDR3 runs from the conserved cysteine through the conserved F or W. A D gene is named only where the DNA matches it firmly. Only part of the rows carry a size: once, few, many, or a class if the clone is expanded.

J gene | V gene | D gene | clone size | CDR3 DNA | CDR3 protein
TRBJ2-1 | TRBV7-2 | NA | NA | TGTGCCAGCTTCCAGGGAGGACTCTACAATGAGCAGTTCTTC | CASFQGGLYNEQFF
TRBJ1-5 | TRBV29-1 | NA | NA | TGCAGCGTTGCTGGAGGGAATAATCAGCCCCAGCATTTT | CSVAGGNNQPQHF
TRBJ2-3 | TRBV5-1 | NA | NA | TGCGCCAGCAGCTTCTCAAAAGGGCCTTCCGATACGCAGTATTTT | CASSFSKGPSDTQYF
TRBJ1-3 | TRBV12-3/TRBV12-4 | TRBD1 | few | TGTGCCAGCAGTTTAAAGGGGGCAGTCGGAAACACCATATATTTT | CASSLKGAVGNTIYF
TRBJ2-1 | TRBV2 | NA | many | TGTGCCAGCAGTTCACGGGCGCGCGGATTAGGATTCAATGAGCAGTTCTTC | CASSSRARGLGFNEQFF
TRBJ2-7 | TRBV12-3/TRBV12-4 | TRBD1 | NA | TGTGCCAGCAGGGGGGCGACAGGGGGACATCAGGAGCAGTACTTC | CASRGATGGHQEQYF
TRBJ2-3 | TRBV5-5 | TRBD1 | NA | TGTGCCAGCACCTCCCGGACCCAGGGGGCTTACACAGATACGCAGTATTTT | CASTSRTQGAYTDTQYF
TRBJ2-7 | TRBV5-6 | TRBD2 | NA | TGTGCCAGCAGCCAACCCCACGGACTAGCTCACGAGCAGTACTTC | CASSQPHGLAHEQYF
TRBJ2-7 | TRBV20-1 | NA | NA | TGCAGTGCTAGGATTAGAGGGGGTTCCTACGAGCAGTACTTC | CSARIRGGSYEQYF
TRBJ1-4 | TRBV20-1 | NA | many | TGCAGTGCTAGAGATTCGCTCGTAGGGGAAAAACTGTTTTTT | CSARDSLVGEKLFF
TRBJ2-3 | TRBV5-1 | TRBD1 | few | TGCGCCAGCAGCTTGGCTGACAGGGCAGATACGCAGTATTTT | CASSLADRADTQYF
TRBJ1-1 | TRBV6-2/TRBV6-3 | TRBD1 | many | TGTGCCAGCAGTGGGGGACAGAGGAACACTGAAGCTTTCTTT | CASSGGQRNTEAFF
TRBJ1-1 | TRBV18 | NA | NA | TGTGCCAGCTCACCACCAATGCAGGGGAAGGCTTTCTTT | CASSPPMQGKAFF
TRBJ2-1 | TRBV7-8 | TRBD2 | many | TGTGCCAGCAGCCCGGGTCCTAGCGGGGTGGGCGATGAGCAGTTCTTC | CASSPGPSGVGDEQFF
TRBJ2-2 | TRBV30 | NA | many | TGTGCCTGCGGGCCCTCAGCCGGGGAGCTGTTTTTT | CACGPSAGELFF
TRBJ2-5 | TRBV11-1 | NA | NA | TGTGCCAGCAGCTCCCCGGGACGGAAAGAGACCCAGTACTTC | CASSSPGRKETQYF
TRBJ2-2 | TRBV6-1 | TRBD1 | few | TGTGCCAGCAGACCCCGACAGGGGGAGTACACCGGGGAGCTGTTTTTT | CASRPRQGEYTGELFF
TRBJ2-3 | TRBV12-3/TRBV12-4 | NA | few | TGTGCCAGCACCAACCTGCCCCCGGGGGCGCTTAATCTCGGCACAGATACGCAGTATTTT | CASTNLPPGALNLGTDTQYF
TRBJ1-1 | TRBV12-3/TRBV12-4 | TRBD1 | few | TGTGCCAGCAGACCGACCGGGACAGGGGGGAACACTGAAGCTTTCTTT | CASRPTGTGGNTEAFF
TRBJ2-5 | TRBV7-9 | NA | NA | TGTGCCAGCAGCGCGGGACCGGGACAAGAGACCCAGTACTTC | CASSAGPGQETQYF
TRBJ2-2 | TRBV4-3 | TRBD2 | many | TGCGCCAGCAGCCAAGAAATCGGAGCGGGAGGGAGGACCGGGGAGCTGTTTTTT | CASSQEIGAGGRTGELFF
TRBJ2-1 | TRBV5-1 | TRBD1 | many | TGCGCCAGCAGTCAGGGACAGGGGTACAATGAGCAGTTCTTC | CASSQGQGYNEQFF
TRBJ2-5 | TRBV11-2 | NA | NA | TGTGCCAGCAGCTTAAGGCGCAGACAAGAGACCCAGTACTTC | CASSLRRRQETQYF
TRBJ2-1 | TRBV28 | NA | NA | TGTGCCAGCAGTTTATCATCAGGGGCAGACGAGCAGTTCTTC | CASSLSSGADEQFF
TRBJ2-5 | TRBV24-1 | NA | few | TGTGCCACCAGTGTCGGGCTACAAGAGACCCAGTACTTC | CATSVGLQETQYF
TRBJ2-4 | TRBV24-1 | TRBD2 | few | TGTGCCACCAGTGATGTGACTAGCGGGGACTCCAAAAACATTCAGTACTTC | CATSDVTSGDSKNIQYF
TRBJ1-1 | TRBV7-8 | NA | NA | TGTGCCAGCAGCTTGGACCCGAAGACGAACACTGAAGCTTTCTTT | CASSLDPKTNTEAFF
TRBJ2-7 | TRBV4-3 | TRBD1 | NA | TGCGCCAGCAGCCAAGTCCGACAGGGGACCGAGCAGTACTTC | CASSQVRQGTEQYF
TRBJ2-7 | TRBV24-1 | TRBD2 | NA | TGTGCCACCAGTGATTCCGGGACTAGCGGATACGAGCAGTACTTC | CATSDSGTSGYEQYF
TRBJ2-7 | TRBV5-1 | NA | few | TGCGCCAGCAGCTTGGCCTTCGGACAGACTACCTACGAGCAGTACTTC | CASSLAFGQTTYEQYF
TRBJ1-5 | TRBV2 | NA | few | TGTGCCAGCAATTTAGCCTATCAGCCCCAGCATTTT | CASNLAYQPQHF
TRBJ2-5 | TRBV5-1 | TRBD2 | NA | TGCGCCACGGGGGGTAGCGGTGACCAAGAGACCCAGTACTTC | CATGGSGDQETQYF
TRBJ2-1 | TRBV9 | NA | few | TGTGCCAGCAGCCCTAGAGCGGATAACAACAATGAGCAGTTCTTC | CASSPRADNNNEQFF
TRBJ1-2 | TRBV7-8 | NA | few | TGTGCCAGCAGCTCTCGGCGGGGTTCGGCTGGCTACACCTTC | CASSSRRGSAGYTF
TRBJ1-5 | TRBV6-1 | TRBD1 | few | TGTGCCAGCAGGCCACAGGGGGCCCAGCCCCAGCATTTT | CASRPQGAQPQHF
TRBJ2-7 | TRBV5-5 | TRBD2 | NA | TGTGCCAGCAGCTTTACCCAGGGGGCTAGCGGGAGCTCCTACGAGCAGTACTTC | CASSFTQGASGSSYEQYF
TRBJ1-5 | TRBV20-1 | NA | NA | TGCAGTGCTAGAGATGGGGAAGGCAATCAGCCCCAGCATTTT | CSARDGEGNQPQHF
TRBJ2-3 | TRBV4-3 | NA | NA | TGCGCCAGCAGCAGGACTAACACAGATACGCAGTATTTT | CASSRTNTDTQYF
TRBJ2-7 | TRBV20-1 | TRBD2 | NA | TGCAGTGCTAGAATTCCCACCGGGGGGTACGAGCAGTACTTC | CSARIPTGGYEQYF
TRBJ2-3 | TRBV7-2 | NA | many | TGTGCCAGCAGTCGAGGAGGGTCAGATACGCAGTATTTT | CASSRGGSDTQYF
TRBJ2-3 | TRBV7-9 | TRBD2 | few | TGTGCCAGCGAACTAGCGGGCACAGATACGCAGTATTTT | CASELAGTDTQYF
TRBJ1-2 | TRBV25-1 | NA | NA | TGTGCCAGCAGTGGAAGACCGGCCTCTAACTATGGCTACACCTTC | CASSGRPASNYGYTF
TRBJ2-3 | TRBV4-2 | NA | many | TGTGCCAGCAGCCAAGTTTATAGCGGTGGAACAGATACGCAGTATTTT | CASSQVYSGGTDTQYF
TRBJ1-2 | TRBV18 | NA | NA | TGTGCCAGCTCACCACGAAAGGCTAACTATGGCTACACCTTC | CASSPRKANYGYTF
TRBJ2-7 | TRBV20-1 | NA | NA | TGCAGTGTACCCCGGAGCTCCTACGAGCAGTACTTC | CSVPRSSYEQYF
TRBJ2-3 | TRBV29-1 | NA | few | TGCAGCGCCGGACACGACCTTGGCACAGATACGCAGTATTTT | CSAGHDLGTDTQYF
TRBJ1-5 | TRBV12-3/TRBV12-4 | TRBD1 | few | TGTGCCAGCAGTCCGCTAGGACAGGGGAGCAATCAGCCCCAGCATTTT | CASSPLGQGSNQPQHF
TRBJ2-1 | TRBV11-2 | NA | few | TGTGCCAGCAGCTTAGGGGTCAGGGACTATGAGCAGTTCTTC | CASSLGVRDYEQFF
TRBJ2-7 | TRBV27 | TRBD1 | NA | TGTGCCAGCAGTTCCGGGACAGGGGGCGGTTTCTACGAGCAGTACTTC | CASSSGTGGGFYEQYF
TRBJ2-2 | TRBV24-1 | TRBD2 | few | TGTGCCACCAGTGGACCTGGCGGGAGGGCCACCGGGGAGCTGTTTTTT | CATSGPGGRATGELFF
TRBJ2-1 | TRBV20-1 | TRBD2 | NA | TGCAGTGCTGTGGTGCAAACCGGGACTACTTCCTACAATGAGCAGTTCTTC | CSAVVQTGTTSYNEQFF
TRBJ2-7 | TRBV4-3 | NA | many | TGCGCCAGCAGCCACTCCTCCGGGGCCGATTACGAGCAGTACTTC | CASSHSSGADYEQYF
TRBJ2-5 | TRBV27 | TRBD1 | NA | TGTGCCAGCAGTTTGTTACAGGGGGGAGAGACCCAGTACTTC | CASSLLQGGETQYF
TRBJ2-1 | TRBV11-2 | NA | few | TGTGCCAGCAGCGGCGTAAAACGGGGTAATGAGCAGTTCTTC | CASSGVKRGNEQFF
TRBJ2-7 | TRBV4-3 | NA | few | TGCGCCAGCAGCCCCGGGGACTGGCTCCCCTACGAGCAGTACTTC | CASSPGDWLPYEQYF
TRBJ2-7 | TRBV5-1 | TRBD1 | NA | TGCGCCAGCAGCTTGGATAGGACAGGGCCCTACGAGCAGTACTTC | CASSLDRTGPYEQYF
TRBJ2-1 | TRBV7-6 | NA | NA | TGTGCCAGCAGCTACACGACCGACAATGAGCAGTTCTTC | CASSYTTDNEQFF
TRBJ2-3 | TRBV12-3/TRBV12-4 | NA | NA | TGTGCCAGCAGTTTAGGGGCTTCAGATACGCAGTATTTT | CASSLGASDTQYF
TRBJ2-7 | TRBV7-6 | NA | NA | TGTGCCAGCAGTACCGGCAGGCTCGTTGTTGAGCAGTACTTC | CASSTGRLVVEQYF
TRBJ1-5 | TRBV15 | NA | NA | TGTGCCACCAGCAGATACAGGGCTGGTCAGCCCCAGCATTTT | CATSRYRAGQPQHF